These 21 T cell receptor beta chains came from one sample sequenced in a study of T-cell reconstitution after alpha-beta-depleted transplantation in children listed by TCRdb under 2016. This specimen's treatment or condition label, per the study, means: allogeneic hematopoietic cell transplantation with graft depleted of TCRalphabeta T cells and CD19 B cells. The library was made by PCR. The data were produced on an Illumina HiSeq 2500. TCR library preparation used molecular barcoding, with unique molecular identifiers applied to normalize quantification of the TCRbeta repertoire. The raw public reads went through TCRdb reprocessing: fastp at Q25, MiXCR clone calling, in-frame beta chains kept. Rows matching on CDR3 protein sequence are summarized as one entry with the most common DNA and genes. This sample holds hundreds of thousands of distinct CDR3 sequences; 20% to 30% were observed only once. About 5% of the sample belongs to the ten largest clones.

Specimen: PBMCs, mostly from graft donor cells, collected 360 days after TCRalphabeta/CD19-depleted stem cell transplant. All receptors derive from a female patient aged 2 to 10 who had a stem cell transplant for congenital amegakaryocytic thrombocytopenia, so the T cells may come from the graft donor.

V gene TRBV18 combines with J gene TRBJ2-7; TRBD1 matches at 7 bases. The ends lost 3 bases at V and 0 bases at J; junction bases unmatched: 5. Germline V CDR1 and CDR2: KGHSH, LQKENI. The CDR3 is 15 residues long. The CDR3 loop reads CASSPTTGSSYEQYF. The CDR3 bases are TGTGCCAGCTCACCGACGACAGGGAGCTCCTACGAGCAGTACTTC.

The rearrangement uses TRBV4-1 and TRBJ2-1, with TRBD2 matching 9 bases. There are 18 residues in the CDR3. CDR1 is MGHRA, CDR2 YSYEKL, per germline. With 1 base clipped from V and 2 bases from J, the junction kept 9 bases outside the gene matches. The CDR3 loop reads CASSQGFTRLAAYNEQFF. CDR3 DNA: TGCGCCAGCAGCCAAGGTTTTACGAGACTAGCGGCCTACAATGAGCAGTTCTTC.

This clonotype occurred a few times. The rearrangement uses TRBV5-1 and TRBJ1-6; perhaps TRBD1 as D (5 bases). The V and J ends lost 4 bases and 5 bases respectively, with 16 bases between them. Germline loops: CDR1 SGHRS, CDR2 YFSETQ. The CDR3 sequence is 16 residues long. The CDR3 nucleotides are TGCGCCAGCAGCATAATGGGGGGTGGAGATAATTCACCCCTCCACTTT. The encoded protein is CASSIMGGGDNSPLHF.

Only a few counts were recorded for this clonotype. The CDR3 DNA sequence: TGTGCCAGCAAAACTAGAGATACGCAGTATTTT. The encoded protein is CASKTRDTQYF. The chain couples TRBV28 to TRBJ2-3, with a weak D call TRBD2 (5 bases). Trimming cost V 7 bases and J 5 bases, with 7 bases left between them. There are 11 residues in the CDR3. In germline, CDR1 is MDHEN, CDR2 SYDVKM.

The V gene is TRBV6-1, the J gene TRBJ1-5, with a weak D call TRBD1 (6 bases). Germline CDR1 reads MNHNS; CDR2 reads SASEGT. The CDR3 has 16 amino acids. The V gene lost 6 bases and the J gene lost 0 bases, with 15 bases spanning the gap. CDR3 nucleotide sequence: TGTGCCAGCAGAAGGGACATTTCTAATAGCAATCAGCCCCAGCATTTT. This translates into CASRRDISNSNQPQHF.

This chain uses TRBV2 with TRBJ2-7, with a possible D match to TRBD1 (6 bases). The CDR3 runs 12 residues. V was pared by 8 bases and J by 2 bases, with 10 bases between. Germline assignment: CDR1 SNHLY and CDR2 FYNNEI. For the CDR3, the DNA is TGTGCCAGCTACAGGGCCCCCTACGAGCAGTACTTC. Translated: CASYRAPYEQYF.

This clonotype was counted only a few times. The rearrangement links TRBV20-1 to TRBJ2-1; 7 positions agree with TRBD2. The CDR3 runs 15 residues. Trimming cost V 5 bases and J 4 bases; bases outside gene matches: 11. Germline assignment: CDR1 DFQATT and CDR2 SNEGSKA (reference sequence). Written as DNA, the CDR3 is TGCAGTGCTCGTGGTTTTCGGACTAGGTACAATGAGCAGTTCTTC. This translates into CSARGFRTRYNEQFF.

The V and J genes are TRBV29-1 and TRBJ2-3; D is possibly TRBD2 (6 bases). The CDR3 has 18 amino acids. Per the germline V gene, CDR1 is SQVTM and CDR2 is ANQGSEA. Trimming left V 0 bases short and J 5 bases short, with 24 bases between. The CDR3 region has the DNA TGCAGCGTTGAAGATCTCGTAAGGGAGACGGGAGCAAAAGATACGCAGTATTTT. The encoded protein is CSVEDLVRETGAKDTQYF.

There are a few counts of this clonotype. V is TRBV4-1 and J is TRBJ1-3; TRBD1 is a possible D gene (6 bases). Germline V gene lookup returns CDR1 MGHRA and CDR2 YSYEKL. The V and J ends lost 0 bases and 4 bases respectively, with 10 bases between them. This CDR3 is 15 amino acids long. Here the CDR3 reads CASSQEGGRGNTIYF. CDR3 sequence (DNA): TGCGCCAGCAGCCAAGAAGGGGGGCGCGGAAACACCATATATTTT.

The chain couples TRBV4-3 to TRBJ2-3, with 11 bases identical to TRBD2. Germline V CDR1 and CDR2: LGHNA, YSLEER. V lost 0 bases, J lost 8 bases, and 7 bases stayed unmatched. The length of the CDR3 is 16 residues. The CDR3 DNA follows: TGCGCCAGCAGCCAAGAGCCGCTAGCGGGAGGTGGTACGCAGTATTTT. Its translation is CASSQEPLAGGGTQYF.

The chain joins TRBV4-1 to TRBJ2-2; TRBD2 aligns across 7 bases. The CDR3 totals 16 residues. Germline CDR1 is MGHRA and CDR2 is YSYEKL. J gave up 4 bases and V 4 bases, and 9 bases lay outside the gene matches. The DNA of the CDR3 is TGCGCCAGCAGCCCAAGCGGGAAGAGCCCCACCGGGGAGCTGTTTTTT. It codes for CASSPSGKSPTGELFF.

The chain recombines TRBV5-1 with TRBJ2-3; 9 bases are shared with TRBD2. The CDR3 length is 16 residues. CDR1 is SGHRS, CDR2 YFSETQ, per germline. V lost 1 base to trimming and J lost 13 bases; unmatched junction nucleotides: 16. The CDR3 DNA follows: TGCGCCAGCAGCTTGCCCCCAGCGGGGGGCCAAGGTAACAAGTATTTT. It translates to CASSLPPAGGQGNKYF.

In its sample, this clonotype was seen a few times. The rearrangement joins TRBV29-1 to TRBJ2-7; perhaps D is TRBD1 or TRBD2 (6 bases each). The CDR3 covers 15 residues. Per the germline V gene, CDR1 is SQVTM and CDR2 is ANQGSEA. V dropped 6 bases and J dropped 2 bases, with 20 bases sitting between them. The CDR3 loop reads CSVRGVTGNAYEQYF. CDR3 nucleotides: TGCAGCGTGAGGGGGGTGACAGGCAACGCCTACGAGCAGTACTTC.

The CDR3 sequence: CSASRMTALGNEQFF. For the CDR3, the DNA is TGCAGTGCTAGTCGAATGACGGCCTTAGGGAATGAGCAGTTCTTC. The rearrangement uses TRBV20-1 and TRBJ2-1; D remains ambiguous. V lost 3 bases to trimming and J lost 7 bases, with 19 bases between them. CDR3 size: 15 residues. Germline V gene sequence: CDR1 DFQATT, CDR2 SNEGSKA (reference sequence).

The rearrangement uses TRBV25-1 and TRBJ2-5, with no clear D. Deletions cut 10 bases from V and 7 bases from J, with 19 bases between. The CDR3 extends over 13 amino acids. From germline, CDR1 is MGHDK and CDR2 SYGVNS. In DNA, the CDR3 is TGTGCCACCCGATCTGCTGGTCTCGGGACCCAGTACTTC. As protein: CATRSAGLGTQYF.

This clonotype was picked up a small number of times. The chain links TRBV5-1 to TRBJ1-1; TRBD1 is a possible D gene (5 bases). The CDR3 is made up of 16 amino acids. The germline CDR1 and CDR2 sequences are SGHRS and YFSETQ. V lost 0 bases and J lost 2, with 14 bases in between. This chain's CDR3 is CASSLGMDQGNTEAFF. CDR3 nucleotide sequence: TGCGCCAGCAGCTTGGGTATGGATCAGGGAAACACTGAAGCTTTCTTT.

With respect to this clonotype: The conserved final phenylalanine or tryptophan is absent from the CDR3, which likely points to a read error. This sequence joins TRBV4-1 and TRBJ2-3; D tentatively fits TRBD1 or TRBD2 (5 bases each). Looked up from germline, CDR1 is MGHRA and CDR2 is YSYEKL. The CDR3 has 17 amino acids. V was trimmed by 0 bases and J by 6 bases, leaving 19 bases between them. In DNA form, the CDR3 reads TGCGCCAGCAGCCAAGATGTGATCGGGACCCTGGGGGATACGCAGTATGTT. Translation gives CASSQDVIGTLGDTQYV.

The V call is TRBV5-1, the J call TRBJ2-5, with D uncertain. Trimming took 1 base from V and 2 from J, leaving 6 bases between them. Per germline, CDR1 SGHRS and CDR2 YFSETQ. The CDR3 covers 13 residues. CDR3 bases: TGCGCCAGCAGCTTGCCCCTGCAAGAGACCCAGTACTTC. Translated, it gives CASSLPLQETQYF.

The V and J genes are TRBV2 and TRBJ1-1, with no clear D. This CDR3 spans 12 amino acids. V shed 1 base and J shed 12 bases, with 12 bases lying between them. CDR1 is SNHLY and CDR2 is FYNNEI in the germline V gene. CDR3 nucleotide sequence: TGTGCCAGCAGTGAAGAGGATCGCCACTCTTTCTTT. Translated: CASSEEDRHSFF. Full variable domain (missing parts from reference TRBV2 and TRBJ1-1): EPEVTQTPSHQVTQMGQEVILRCVPISNHLYFYWYRQILGQKVEFLVSFYNNEISEKSEIFDDQFSVERPDGSNFTLKIRSTKLEDSAMYFCASSEEDRHSFFGQGTRLTVV.

The CDR3 DNA follows: TGTGCCATCAGTGCGGACAGGGAGGGGGGTCAGCCCCAGCATTTT. Its protein is CAISADREGGQPQHF. The rearrangement joins TRBV10-3 to TRBJ1-5; 8 bases agree with TRBD1. The CDR3 length is 15 residues. The germline V gene encodes CDR1 ENHRY and CDR2 SYGVKD. Losses at the gene ends were 4 bases for V and 6 bases for J; bases not matched to a gene: 8.

The table lists this clonotype with a few counts. The chain employs TRBV4-1 and TRBJ1-6, with 8 bases identical to TRBD1. Trimming removed 2 bases from V and 7 bases from J; junction bases left unmatched: 4. CDR1 and CDR2 from the germline V gene are MGHRA and YSYEKL. The CDR3 consists of 15 residues. The CDR3 DNA is TGCGCCAGCAGCCAAACAAGGACAGGGAATTCACCCCTCCACTTT. This codes for CASSQTRTGNSPLHF.